The clone carrying this T cell receptor (beta chain) was picked up many times. No antigen is known for it. Unmatched junction bases numbered 15, after V lost 5 bases and J lost 9 bases. CDR1 and CDR2 from the germline V gene are ENHRY and SYGVKD. The CDR3 contains 16 residues. This sample is drawn from a study of T-cell reconstitution after alpha-beta-depleted transplantation in children. Study outcomes and limitations: Surviving recipient T cells and intrathymic progenitors accounted for some patients' high TCRbeta diversity at day 60. Newly produced T cells mostly provided counts and TCRbeta diversity after one year, as hyperexpanded clones declined.

Unique molecular identifiers were incorporated when the TCRbeta library was constructed. Each CDR3 protein gets one entry after TCRdb re-called the PCR reads with MiXCR. The sample includes almost 500,000 distinct CDR3 sequences, 10% of them seen just once. The sequences come from PBMCs, collected before TCRalphabeta/CD19-depleted stem cell transplant. The clonotype was recovered from a child aged 2 to 15 with inherited bone marrow failure, due to receive a stem cell transplant. V is TRBV10-3 and J is TRBJ2-1; 8 bases agree with TRBD2. DNA for the CDR3: TGTGCCATCAGTATCGAGACTAGCGATATTTTCGGTGAGCAGTTCTTC. Translation gives CAISIETSDIFGEQFF.